The 31 T cell receptor beta chains below were found in one sample sequenced in a study of shared clonotypes between healthy human individuals. Profiled with immunoSEQ multiplex PCR; TCRdb holds only in-frame clones, not every one. Of 2 million to 3 million clones in the sample, approximately 94% were seen once. Sequenced: naive CD4+ T cells sorted from blood. Stated subset: CD45RA+ positively selected. The receptors shown here come from a man aged 18 to 30 in good health.

The gene calls are TRBV5-1 and TRBJ2-5; D remains ambiguous. The germline V gene has CDR1 SGHRS and CDR2 YFSETQ. CDR3 length: 15 residues. The V and J ends lost 0 bases and 4 bases respectively, with 13 bases between them. CDR3 bases: TGCGCCAGCAGCTTGGGGCCGGTGACGGGAGAGACCCAGTACTTC. It is translated as CASSLGPVTGETQYF.

The rearrangement links TRBV30 to TRBJ1-1; maybe TRBD1 (5 bases). The CDR3 consists of 13 residues. V was shortened by 0 bases and J by 10 bases, with 15 bases between the two germline ends. Germline V gene sequence: CDR1 GTSNPN, CDR2 SVGIG (reference sequence). The CDR3 region is CAWSVSASGRAFF. DNA for the CDR3: TGTGCCTGGAGTGTGAGTGCTTCAGGGAGAGCTTTCTTT.

J is TRBJ2-3 and V is TRBV5-1, with 12 bases aligning to TRBD2. Trimming removed 1 base from V and 0 bases from J; junction bases left unmatched: 3. CDR1 is SGHRS, CDR2 YFSETQ, per germline. The CDR3 consists of 17 residues. In DNA, the CDR3 is TGCGCCAGCAGCTTGAGCCTAGCGGGGGGGAGCACAGATACGCAGTATTTT. This sequence encodes CASSLSLAGGSTDTQYF.

The CDR3 region has the DNA TGTGCCAGCAGCCAAGTCCCGGGACTTCTTTATGAGCAGTACTTC. Translation: CASSQVPGLLYEQYF. The J gene is TRBJ2-7, the V gene TRBV4-2; D might be TRBD2 (6 bases). Germline CDR1 reads LGHNA; CDR2 reads YNFKEQ. The CDR3 is 15 residues long. The V gene lost 1 base and the J gene lost 7 bases, with 17 bases spanning the gap.

This clone was detected a few times. This sequence joins TRBV18 and TRBJ2-1; D ambiguous. CDR1 and CDR2 (germline): KGHSH, LQKENI. The length of the CDR3 is 16 residues. V shed 5 bases and J shed 4 bases, with 18 bases lying between them. The CDR3 DNA follows: TGTGCCAGCTCAATCGCAATCAACCTCTATTACAATGAGCAGTTCTTC. Its protein product is CASSIAINLYYNEQFF.

V gene TRBV10-3 combines with J gene TRBJ2-3; TRBD2 agrees at 7 bases. CDR1 is ENHRY and CDR2 is SYGVKD in the germline V gene. Trimming at V came to 10 bases and at J to 0 bases, leaving 7 bases not matched to a gene. This CDR3 has 14 residues. CDR3: CATGNSGSTDTQYF. The DNA for the CDR3 is TGTGCCACAGGGAATAGCGGGAGCACAGATACGCAGTATTTT.

The gene calls are TRBV9 and TRBJ1-2; 7 nucleotides agree with TRBD1. J gave up 2 bases and V 4 bases, and 14 bases lay outside the gene matches. CDR3 length: 17 residues. Germline lookup yields CDR1 SGDLS and CDR2 YYNGEE. The CDR3 region has the DNA TGTGCCAGCAGCTCACGACAGGGAGTGTACGGGAACTATGGCTACACCTTC. Protein product: CASSSRQGVYGNYGYTF.

With respect to this clone: The same CDR3 is also encoded by other DNA sequences in this sample. The rearrangement uses TRBV18 and TRBJ1-2, with D possibly matching TRBD1 (5 bases). Germline V gene sequence: CDR1 KGHSH, CDR2 LQKENI. This CDR3 has 13 residues. V lost 6 bases to trimming and J lost 3 bases, with 11 bases between them. CDR3 loop: CASSPGTDYGYTF. The CDR3 DNA is TGTGCCAGCTCGCCCGGGACTGACTATGGCTACACCTTC.

V is TRBV5-1 and J is TRBJ2-5; D is unclear. The germline CDR1 and CDR2 sequences are SGHRS and YFSETQ. V was clipped by 5 bases and J by 5 bases, with 10 bases between them. The CDR3 is 12 residues long. CDR3 sequence (DNA): TGCGCCAGCAGTTGGGGTGCGGAGACCCAGTACTTC. As protein: CASSWGAETQYF.

The chain recombines TRBV10-2 with TRBJ2-7, with a tentative D call TRBD2 (7 bases). In germline, CDR1 is WSHSY, CDR2 SAAADI. V was cut by 8 bases and J by 2 bases, with 13 bases left in between. The CDR3 spans 13 residues. CDR3 protein: CASRRGGPYEQYF. CDR3 DNA: TGCGCCAGCCGTCGCGGGGGCCCCTACGAGCAGTACTTC.

The chain joins TRBV4-3 to TRBJ2-2; 8 bases line up with TRBD1. CDR1 and CDR2 (germline): LGHNA, YSLEER. This CDR3 comprises 21 residues. V shed 3 bases and J 1 base; nucleotides not matched to a gene: 19. In nucleotides, the CDR3 is TGCGCCAGCAGCCAGTGGACAGGGAGCGGTCGCGGGACCGGGAACACCGGGGAGCTGTTTTTT. It specifies CASSQWTGSGRGTGNTGELFF.

The V call is TRBV29-1, the J call TRBJ1-2; D gene ambiguous. The CDR3 loop spans 13 amino acids. The V end was cut by 3 bases, the J end by 6 bases, with 14 bases between. Germline CDR1 SQVTM, CDR2 ANQGSEA. The CDR3 DNA follows: TGCAGCGTTGATCTTTCCAGTAGCCATGGCTACACCTTC. Translating it yields CSVDLSSSHGYTF.

V and J are TRBV11-2 and TRBJ2-1; the match to TRBD2 covers 9 bases. CDR1 is SGHAT, CDR2 FQNNGV, per germline. This CDR3 is 17 amino acids long. With V trimmed by 6 bases and J by 1 base, 10 bases remained unmatched. The DNA for the CDR3 is TGTGCCAGCAGTCTTACGGTAGCGGGAGCATCCTACAATGAGCAGTTCTTC. It encodes CASSLTVAGASYNEQFF.

DNA of the CDR3: TGCGCCAGCAGCGTCACGAGTGGGGGGTTCAATGAGCAGTTCTTC. The encoded protein is CASSVTSGGFNEQFF. This chain connects TRBV5-1 to TRBJ2-1, with D perhaps TRBD2 (6 bases). Germline V gene sequence: CDR1 SGHRS, CDR2 YFSETQ. Trimming left V 4 bases short and J 6 bases short, with 17 bases between. The CDR3 runs 15 residues. Full variable domain (remainder filled in from reference TRBV5-1 and TRBJ2-1): KAGVTQTPRYLIKTRGQQVTLSCSPISGHRSVSWYQQTPGQGLQFLFEYFSETQRNKGNFPGRFSGRQFSNSRSEMNVSTLELGDSALYLCASSVTSGGFNEQFFGPGTRLTVL.

The gene calls are TRBV4-3 and TRBJ2-6; maybe TRBD2 (5 bases). The CDR3 loop spans 16 amino acids. Per germline, CDR1 LGHNA and CDR2 YSLEER. Deletions cut 0 bases from V and 0 bases from J, with 6 bases between. The CDR3 nucleotides read TGCGCCAGCAGCCAAGATGGGAGCTCTGGGGCCAACGTCCTGACTTTC. Protein product: CASSQDGSSGANVLTF.

V and J are TRBV6-1 and TRBJ2-7, with 8 bases fitting TRBD1. CDR1 is MNHNS, CDR2 SASEGT, per germline. The J segment lost 1 base and the V segment lost 6 bases, leaving 8 bases of the junction unmatched. The CDR3 has 15 amino acids. CDR3 bases: TGTGCCAGCAGCCACAGGGGGGCAATTTCCTACGAGCAGTACTTC. This translates into CASSHRGAISYEQYF.

This clone was detected only a few times. The chain joins TRBV25-1 to TRBJ1-6; 9 bases are shared with TRBD1. Germline lookup yields CDR1 MGHDK and CDR2 SYGVNS. Unmatched junction bases numbered 1, after V lost 7 bases and J lost 6 bases. The CDR3 is 13 amino acids. The DNA for the CDR3 is TGTGCCAGCACGACAGGGGGTAATTCACCCCTCCACTTT. Encoded protein: CASTTGGNSPLHF.

This chain links TRBV9 with TRBJ2-1, with 8 nucleotides matching TRBD2. Trimming took 0 bases from V and 4 from J; bases not matched to a gene: 3. Per the germline V gene, CDR1 is SGDLS and CDR2 is YYNGEE. CDR3 length: 15 residues. CDR3 sequence (DNA): TGTGCCAGCAGCGTAGAGGGACTAGAGTACAATGAGCAGTTCTTC. This codes for CASSVEGLEYNEQFF.

This chain connects TRBV28 to TRBJ1-4; the match to TRBD1 covers 8 bases. The CDR3 loop spans 14 amino acids. V was clipped by 6 bases and J by 3 bases; unmatched bases: 3. Germline values: CDR1 MDHEN, CDR2 SYDVKM. The CDR3 reads CASRPQGANEKLFF. CDR3 in DNA: TGTGCCAGCAGGCCACAGGGGGCTAATGAAAAACTGTTTTTT.

This chain joins TRBV9 and TRBJ2-5; possibly TRBD1 for D (6 bases). The J call is uncertain, as TRBJ2-7 better fits the DNA end. Germline V gives CDR1 SGDLS, CDR2 YYNGEE. The CDR3 spans 15 residues. The CDR3 DNA reads TGTGCCAGCAGCCGAGACCAAGGACAGTACTACGAGCAGTACTTC. Protein sequence: CASSRDQGQYYEQYF.

V is TRBV7-2 and J is TRBJ2-5, with a weak D call TRBD2 (5 bases). Germline V gene sequence: CDR1 SGHTA, CDR2 FQGNSA. V shed 3 bases and J shed 2 bases, with 10 bases lying between them. The CDR3 has 14 amino acids. The CDR3 region is CASSLKAVQETQYF. The CDR3 DNA sequence: TGTGCCAGCAGCTTGAAAGCGGTACAAGAGACCCAGTACTTC.

The rearrangement uses TRBV6-5 and TRBJ1-6; D uncertain. The V gene lost 7 bases and the J gene lost 7 bases, with 14 bases spanning the gap. Per the germline V gene, CDR1 is MNHEY and CDR2 is SVGAGI. The CDR3 covers 14 residues. The DNA of the CDR3 is TGTGCCAGCACCCAAGGACGGATGAATTCACCCCTCCACTTT. Amino acids: CASTQGRMNSPLHF.

The V and J genes are TRBV27 and TRBJ2-7; TRBD1 matches 8 bases. The CDR3 runs to 13 residues. In germline, CDR1 is MNHEY, CDR2 SMNVEV (reference sequence). V lost 3 bases and J lost 11; bases outside the gene matches: 9. CDR3: CASSFLGGGQEYF. The CDR3 DNA sequence: TGTGCCAGCAGTTTCTTGGGTGGGGGACAGGAGTACTTC.

The chain employs TRBV11-3 and TRBJ1-6, with 7 bases that match TRBD1. V lost 2 bases, J lost 11 bases, and 6 bases stayed unmatched. Germline CDR1 SGHNT, CDR2 YENEEA. The CDR3 has 14 amino acids. This CDR3 is CASSLLPTGTPLHF. The CDR3 nucleotides are TGTGCCAGCAGCTTACTCCCGACAGGGACACCCCTCCACTTT.

The chain combines TRBV19 with TRBJ1-2, with TRBD1 matching 10 bases. Germline CDR1 LNHDA, CDR2 SQIVND (reference sequence). J gave up 8 bases and V 5 bases, and 5 bases lay outside the gene matches. The CDR3 spans 13 residues. CDR3 residues: CASSSGTGAGYTF. CDR3 nucleotides: TGTGCCAGTAGTTCAGGGACAGGGGCGGGCTACACCTTC.

This clone showed up just a few times. J is TRBJ1-1 and V is TRBV29-1; 9 bases map to TRBD1. CDR1 is SQVTM and CDR2 is ANQGSEA in the germline V gene. Trimming took 4 bases from V and 5 from J; bases not matched to a gene: 2. There are 12 residues in the CDR3. The CDR3 region is CSVGTGATEAFF. CDR3 nucleotides: TGCAGCGTTGGGACAGGGGCAACTGAAGCTTTCTTT.

This clone came up a few times. The J gene is TRBJ1-1, the V gene TRBV27; a weak D match, TRBD1 (6 bases). The V end was cut by 5 bases, the J end by 5 bases, with 15 bases between. The CDR3 has 14 amino acids. Germline V gene data show CDR1 as MNHEY and CDR2 as SMNVEV (reference sequence). The chain's CDR3 is CASSRRQESTEAFF. Here the CDR3 DNA reads TGTGCCAGCAGTAGGCGACAGGAAAGTACTGAAGCTTTCTTT.

The chain has TRBV28 and TRBJ1-5; D is undetermined. The CDR3 runs 17 residues. Germline V CDR1 and CDR2: MDHEN, SYDVKM. V was clipped by 5 bases and J by 0 bases, with 17 bases between them. The DNA of the CDR3 is TGTGCCAGCAGTCTACTGGGATGGGGAAGTAGCAATCAGCCCCAGCATTTT. Protein: CASSLLGWGSSNQPQHF. Complete variable domain (other parts from reference TRBV28 and TRBJ1-5): DVKVTQSSRYLVKRTGEKVFLECVQDMDHENMFWYRQDPGLGLRLIYFSYDVKMKEKGDIPEGYSVSREKKERFSLILESASTNQTSMYLCASSLLGWGSSNQPQHFGDGTRLSIL.

The chain recombines TRBV2 with TRBJ2-7, with a possible D match to TRBD1 (6 bases). The CDR3 runs 12 residues. Germline V gene sequence: CDR1 SNHLY, CDR2 FYNNEI. Trimming took 8 bases from V and 4 from J, leaving 12 bases between them. The CDR3 loop reads CASGGGAYEQYF. CDR3 in DNA: TGTGCCAGCGGTGGGGGCGCGTACGAGCAGTACTTC.

This clone was seen a single time. The chain employs TRBV6-6 and TRBJ1-3; D perhaps matches TRBD1 (6 bases). Trimming removed 7 bases from V and 1 base from J, with 17 bases in between. CDR1 and CDR2 (germline): MNHNY, SVGAGI (reference sequence). This CDR3 contains 16 residues. CDR3 sequence reads: CASTEGGGQSGNTIYF. The CDR3 nucleotides read TGTGCCAGCACCGAAGGAGGGGGGCAGTCTGGAAACACCATATATTTT.

This clone was seen a single time. This chain uses TRBV19 with TRBJ2-1, with 11 positions matching TRBD2. The length of the CDR3 is 14 residues. Germline trimming cut 5 bases from V and 9 bases from J; bases unmatched to any gene: 6. Germline CDR1 and CDR2: LNHDA and SQIVND (reference sequence). CDR3 loop: CASSLGTSGGEQFF. Written as DNA, the CDR3 is TGTGCCAGTAGTCTAGGGACTAGCGGAGGTGAGCAGTTCTTC.